These 9 T cell receptor beta chains share one sample of origin, sequenced in a study of post-analysis software for immune sequencing data. Overall study findings and caveats: Patients carried a handful of TRBV segments more frequently than controls did, and TRBV5-6, TRBV5-1 and TRBV20-1 were among them.

The antigens for these receptors are not known. Unique molecular identifiers were present in the TCR beta cDNA libraries. A single record per CDR3 protein comes from TCRdb applying MiXCR to the PCR reads. The sample holds about half a million distinct CDR3 sequences, roughly 34% seen once. Sequencing was carried out using blood. The receptors here all came from a girl younger than 18 with multiple sclerosis.

The J gene is TRBJ2-4, the V gene TRBV29-1, with TRBD1 matching over 8 bases. Germline CDR1 and CDR2: SQVTM and ANQGSEA. V shed 5 bases and J 13 bases; nucleotides not matched to a gene: 19. This CDR3 contains 15 residues. The CDR3 is CSVLGSGQAWREQYF. The CDR3 DNA sequence: TGCAGCGTTCTAGGGTCGGGACAGGCATGGAGGGAGCAGTACTTC. Drawing the rest from reference TRBV29-1 and TRBJ2-4, the complete variable domain is SAVISQKPSRDICQRGTSLTIQCQVDSQVTMMFWYRQQPGQSLTLIATANQGSEATYESGFVIDKFPISRPNLTFSTLTVSNMSPEDSSIYLCSVLGSGQAWREQYFGAGTRLSVL.

The chain couples TRBV5-1 to TRBJ2-1; TRBD2 agrees at 11 bases. CDR1 is SGHRS and CDR2 is YFSETQ in the germline V gene. V trimming: 4 bases; J trimming: 8 bases; junction bases outside the gene matches: 11. CDR3 length equals 16 residues. CDR3 DNA sequence: TGCGCCAGCAGCGCCCTAGCGGGGGGTCGTGGGGATGAGCAGTTCTTC. This translates into CASSALAGGRGDEQFF.

This clonotype was observed a handful of times. Germline and junction disagree at one end, which may indicate a read error. The gene calls are TRBV5-5 and TRBJ2-4, with 7 positions matching TRBD1. TRBJ2-7 matches the DNA end more closely, so the J call is doubtful. Germline V gives CDR1 SGHKS, CDR2 YYEKEE (reference sequence). The CDR3 contains 15 residues. CDR3 in DNA: TGTGCCTGCAGCTTGCTCGGGGACAGAGGCTACGAGCAGTACTTC. Protein product: CACSLLGDRGYEQYF.

The J gene is TRBJ2-5, the V gene TRBV6-1, with D hard to call. The CDR3 is 11 residues long. V lost 8 bases and J 11 bases, leaving 15 bases between the germline ends. Germline CDR1 MNHNS, CDR2 SASEGT. The CDR3 protein is CASRAKIEQYF. The CDR3 coding sequence is TGTGCCAGCCGGGCGAAAATTGAGCAGTACTTC.

V gene TRBV7-8 combines with J gene TRBJ1-2; possible D gene TRBD1, 6 bases. Germline V gene data show CDR1 as SGHVS and CDR2 as FQNEAQ. V was trimmed by 2 bases and J by 3 bases, leaving 10 bases between them. The CDR3 consists of 14 residues. The CDR3 region is CASSLSAGDYGYTF. CDR3 nucleotides: TGTGCCAGCAGCTTATCTGCAGGGGACTATGGCTACACCTTC.

This clonotype occurred a few times. CDR3 in amino acids: CASSSHGGYYGYTF. As DNA, the CDR3 is TGTGCCAGCAGTTCTCATGGGGGCTACTATGGCTACACCTTC. V and J are TRBV6-6 and TRBJ1-2; D is perhaps TRBD1 (6 bases). V was shortened by 4 bases and J by 3 bases, with 12 bases between the two germline ends. Germline V lookup: CDR1 MNHNY, CDR2 SVGAGI (reference sequence). The CDR3 runs to 14 residues.

The table lists this clonotype with a few counts. The rearrangement links TRBV9 to TRBJ1-4; no clear D. Between the trimmed V and J ends, which lost 3 bases and 4 bases, there was a span of 10 bases. The germline V gene has CDR1 SGDLS and CDR2 YYNGEE. The CDR3 length is 14 residues. CDR3 coding DNA: TGTGCCAGCAGCGAGTCCCCTCTTAATGAAAAACTGTTTTTT. Translated: CASSESPLNEKLFF.

This clonotype has only one observation. The chain is built from TRBV7-3 and TRBJ2-5; 9 nucleotides agree with TRBD2. The CDR3 contains 15 residues. V lost 2 bases to trimming and J lost 5 bases; unmatched junction nucleotides: 6. The germline V gene has CDR1 SGHTA and CDR2 FQGTGA. CDR3 sequence (DNA): TGTGCCAGCAGCTTATACGGACTAGCGTGGGAGACCCAGTACTTC. Translated, it gives CASSLYGLAWETQYF.

This clonotype was seen repeatedly, ten times or more. The chain is built from TRBV4-1 and TRBJ1-6, with a weak D call TRBD1 (5 bases). With 3 bases removed from V and 7 bases from J, the gap between germline ends came to 13 bases. Germline values: CDR1 MGHRA, CDR2 YSYEKL. There are 15 residues in the CDR3. As DNA, the CDR3 is TGCGCCAGCAGCCATACCGGGGACGCGAATTCACCCCTCCACTTT. It codes for CASSHTGDANSPLHF.